This TCR beta chain was identified in a study of blood T cell repertoires in COVID-19. Overall study context: PBMCs, B-cell-depleted T cells, or T cells were the source of the cDNA or gDNA that made up the material.

Clones were sequenced by immunoSEQ multiplex PCR, and TCRdb holds only the in-frame ones, with some missing. The data hold hundreds of thousands of clones, with around 88% observed a single time. CDR1 and CDR2 (germline): MNHEY, SVGAGI. V shed 6 bases and J 7 bases; nucleotides not matched to a gene: 10. This CDR3 spans 15 amino acids. The cohort comprised adults aged about 18 to 100 years residing in some 24 US areas. Symptom resolution, clearance, or two negative PCRs marked donors in Cohort 3 as recovered. The source of this sequence is a woman aged 40-49 years who had recovered from COVID-19. This chain uses TRBV6-5 with TRBJ2-1; 9 bases are shared with TRBD1. Sequencing was done on a sample of PBMCs or T cells enriched from blood (not recorded which). The CDR3 DNA follows: TGTGCCAGCAGCGAGGGACAGGGCGTATGGAATGAGCAGTTCTTC. Amino acids: CASSEGQGVWNEQFF.